This paragraph covers one T cell receptor (beta chain) sequence. Its antigen is not identified. The source of the sample is a study of Graves' ophthalmopathy and Graves' hyperthyroidism. Study results and limitations: Its predictions of ophthalmopathy progression gave the model almost 71% sensitivity and about 78% specificity.

The germline gives CDR1 DFQATT, CDR2 SNEGSKA (reference sequence). CDR3 length: 13 amino acids. Trimming stripped 6 bases from V and 3 bases from J, with 15 bases between. The sequenced template was RNA, covering the TCR beta CDR3 region. First-round RT-PCR used HTBI primers; second-round multiplex PCR followed. TCRdb re-analysed the multiplex PCR reads in MiXCR, keeping a single row per CDR3 protein. The table records some 160,000 distinct CDR3 sequences, 39% of them present only once. This receptor was identified in a man under 40 with Graves' ophthalmopathy. The sequenced sample consisted of peripheral blood. This chain connects TRBV20-1 to TRBJ2-7; tentatively, D is TRBD2 (6 bases). In nucleotides, the CDR3 is TGCAGTGCCCCGGGGGTCGCGGGCTACGAGCAGTACTTC. It codes for CSAPGVAGYEQYF.